Each of the 30 T cell receptor beta chains below was sequenced from the same sample in a study of CD8 T cells in ankylosing spondylitis. TCRdb re-analysed the 5' RACE reads in MiXCR, keeping a single row per CDR3 protein. Of approximately 220,000 distinct CDR3 sequences in the sample, around 24% are singletons; the top ten hold under 7%. The specimen was blood, either unsorted or a sorted T cell fraction (not recorded which). These receptors originate from a male donor with ankylosing spondylitis or in good health (not recorded which).

This clonotype has at least ten counts. The rearrangement links TRBV3-1 to TRBJ2-7, with 12 bases matching TRBD2. The CDR3 covers 15 residues. V trimming: 4 bases; J trimming: 3 bases; junction bases outside the gene matches: 4. The germline V gene has CDR1 LGHDT and CDR2 YNNKEL (reference sequence). Here the CDR3 DNA reads TGTGCCAGCAGCCCCGGACTAGCGGGGAGCTACGAGCAGTACTTC. Its translation: CASSPGLAGSYEQYF.

This chain uses TRBV4-1 with TRBJ1-5; D is unclear. Germline CDR1 and CDR2: MGHRA and YSYEKL. The CDR3 length is 16 residues. V shed 1 base and J shed 3 bases, with 13 bases lying between them. The CDR3 reads CASSQGVGRDNQPQHF. The DNA of the CDR3 is TGCGCCAGCAGCCAAGGCGTCGGGAGGGACAATCAGCCCCAGCATTTT.

This clonotype was observed many times. The rearrangement joins TRBV12-5 to TRBJ1-1; D gene unclear. V dropped 3 bases and J dropped 5 bases, with 7 bases sitting between them. CDR1 LGHNT and CDR2 FRNRAP come from the germline V gene. The CDR3 extends over 12 amino acids. This chain's CDR3 is CASGLSETEAFF. CDR3 sequence (DNA): TGTGCTAGTGGTTTATCTGAGACTGAAGCTTTCTTT.

This chain links TRBV30 with TRBJ2-5; no firm D call. Germline assignment: CDR1 GTSNPN and CDR2 SVGIG (reference sequence). Trimming left V 0 bases short and J 4 bases short, with 12 bases between. The CDR3 has 14 residues. The CDR3 sequence: CAWSVRFGRETQYF. The CDR3, as DNA: TGTGCCTGGAGTGTACGGTTCGGGCGAGAGACCCAGTACTTC.

The V gene is TRBV4-2, the J gene TRBJ2-5, with unresolved D. Germline V lookup: CDR1 LGHNA, CDR2 YNFKEQ. The CDR3 is 14 amino acids. The V and J ends lost 10 bases and 0 bases respectively, with 15 bases between them. CDR3 in DNA: TGTGCCATCGGCCCCGGGTCTTACCAAGAGACCCAGTACTTC. Protein product: CAIGPGSYQETQYF.

Of note for this clonotype: A read error may explain this, as a much larger clone is one base away. The CDR3 protein is CASSTRGGRPQHF. In nucleotides, the CDR3 is TGTGCCAGCAGCACCCGAGGGGGACGGCCCCAGCATTTT. This rearrangement joins TRBV6-1 to TRBJ1-5; D is possibly TRBD1 (6 bases). CDR1 and CDR2 from the germline V gene are MNHNS and SASEGT. The CDR3 runs 13 residues. V lost 6 bases and J lost 9, with 15 bases in between.

This clonotype appeared many times. The chain recombines TRBV20-1 with TRBJ2-2; 10 bases match TRBD2. The CDR3 has 17 amino acids. Germline-derived CDR1 and CDR2 are DFQATT and SNEGSKA (reference sequence). V dropped 1 base and J dropped 4; count of bases not matched to a gene: 9. In DNA, the CDR3 is TGCAGTGCTAGAGTTGCTAGCGGGAGAAAAGGCACCGGGGAGCTGTTTTTT. It translates to CSARVASGRKGTGELFF.

In its sample, this clonotype was seen many times. The chain is built from TRBV12-3 or TRBV12-4 and TRBJ1-1, with TRBD1 identical over 9 bases. This CDR3 region has 15 residues. Trimming at V came to 7 bases and at J to 0 bases, leaving 6 bases not matched to a gene. CDR3 in DNA: TGTGCCAGCACCAGACAGGGGGGGATGAACACTGAAGCTTTCTTT. This codes for CASTRQGGMNTEAFF.

This CDR3 is CSARLGTYEQYF. In nucleotides, the CDR3 is TGCAGTGCTCGACTGGGTACCTACGAGCAGTACTTC. The V gene is TRBV20-1, the J gene TRBJ2-7; D is unclear. CDR3 length: 12 residues. Germline CDR1 and CDR2: DFQATT and SNEGSKA (reference sequence). Trimming removed 5 bases from V and 2 bases from J, with 10 bases in between.

This clonotype was seen a few times. V usage is TRBV10-3 and J usage is TRBJ2-3, with 10 bases that match TRBD2. Germline CDR1 ENHRY, CDR2 SYGVKD. The V gene end was trimmed by 11 bases and the J gene end by 4 bases; junction bases not matched to a gene: 6. The CDR3 has 13 amino acids. This chain's CDR3 is CAHSGRVPDTQYF. In nucleotides, the CDR3 is TGTGCCCACAGCGGGAGGGTCCCAGATACGCAGTATTTT.

The table lists this clonotype with many counts. This chain links TRBV5-1 with TRBJ1-2; 7 nucleotides match TRBD1. This CDR3 is 15 amino acids long. Germline V gives CDR1 SGHRS, CDR2 YFSETQ. After removal of 0 bases from V and 4 bases from J, the junction contained 6 bases not matched to a gene. The CDR3 DNA reads as TGCGCCAGCAGCTTGGTACAGGGGCTCGGCTATGGCTACACCTTC. Protein: CASSLVQGLGYGYTF.

This clonotype showed up many times. This chain joins TRBV5-6 and TRBJ1-2; tentative D call: TRBD1 (6 bases). This CDR3 comprises 15 residues. Germline V CDR1 and CDR2: SGHDT, YYEEEE. The germline V and J ends were trimmed by 5 bases and 0 bases, with 14 bases remaining between them. CDR3 in amino acids: CASREQGLSNYGYTF. CDR3 bases: TGTGCCAGCAGAGAACAGGGATTATCTAACTATGGCTACACCTTC.

This clonotype was seen repeatedly, ten times or more. The chain combines TRBV5-1 with TRBJ1-1; D might be TRBD1 (6 bases). V was pared by 4 bases and J by 5 bases, with 9 bases between. The CDR3 loop spans 12 amino acids. In germline, CDR1 is SGHRS, CDR2 YFSETQ. The CDR3 region has the DNA TGCGCCAGCAGCGCCAGGGGTACTGAAGCTTTCTTT. This sequence encodes CASSARGTEAFF.

This clonotype has a count of ten or more. The V call is TRBV7-2, the J call TRBJ2-3; D unclear. Germline assignment: CDR1 SGHTA and CDR2 FQGNSA. V was trimmed by 3 bases and J by 0 bases, leaving 13 bases between them. This CDR3 is 16 amino acids long. The CDR3, as DNA: TGTGCCAGCAGCTTTAAGTCGTTTGGTAGCACAGATACGCAGTATTTT. This translates into CASSFKSFGSTDTQYF.

This clonotype was seen many times. For the CDR3, the DNA is TGTGCCAGCAGTCTTCGAGATGAAGCTTTCTTT. This encodes CASSLRDEAFF. The chain is built from TRBV12-3 or TRBV12-4 and TRBJ1-1, with D hard to call. The CDR3 length is 11 residues. The germline V and J ends were trimmed by 5 bases and 7 bases, with 8 bases remaining between them.

This clonotype has ten or more counts. The chain's CDR3 is CASSESVKGGGDTQYF. The CDR3 DNA reads TGTGCCAGCAGTGAATCTGTCAAAGGGGGGGGAGATACGCAGTATTTT. The chain uses TRBV2 and TRBJ2-3, with D tentatively TRBD2 (7 bases). Germline CDR1 SNHLY, CDR2 FYNNEI. CDR3 length: 16 residues. V lost 2 bases, J lost 5 bases, and 17 bases lay in between. Drawing the rest from reference TRBV2 and TRBJ2-3, the complete variable domain is EPEVTQTPSHQVTQMGQEVILRCVPISNHLYFYWYRQILGQKVEFLVSFYNNEISEKSEIFDDQFSVERPDGSNFTLKIRSTKLEDSAMYFCASSESVKGGGDTQYFGPGTRLTVL.

This clonotype has a count of ten or more. The V call is TRBV7-2, the J call TRBJ2-1; D uncertain. V shed 1 base and J shed 4 bases, with 5 bases lying between them. CDR3 length equals 13 residues. In germline, CDR1 is SGHTA, CDR2 FQGNSA. DNA for the CDR3: TGTGCCAGCAGCTTAGATGGGTACAATGAGCAGTTCTTC. Its translation is CASSLDGYNEQFF.

The chain uses TRBV18 and TRBJ2-7; a possible D gene is TRBD1 (6 bases). The CDR3 loop spans 13 amino acids. Deletions cut 2 bases from V and 5 bases from J, with 10 bases between. Germline CDR1 KGHSH, CDR2 LQKENI. For the CDR3, the DNA is TGTGCCAGCTCACCAAACAGGGACGACGAGCAGTACTTC. Translation gives CASSPNRDDEQYF.

This chain joins TRBV7-2 and TRBJ2-6; D not certain. The V gene's germline CDR1 is SGHTA and CDR2 FQGNSA. V lost 0 bases, J lost 2 bases, and 5 bases lay in between. The length of the CDR3 is 15 residues. In DNA, the CDR3 is TGTGCCAGCAGCTTAGCTGCGGCTGGGGCCAACGTCCTGACTTTC. Translating it yields CASSLAAAGANVLTF.

The rearrangement joins TRBV10-3 to TRBJ2-7, with 7 bases lining up with TRBD1. The CDR3 extends over 14 amino acids. V lost 0 bases and J lost 3; bases outside the gene matches: 2. Germline CDR1 reads ENHRY; CDR2 reads SYGVKD. CDR3 sequence (DNA): TGTGCCATCAGTGAGTCGGGACAGTACTACGAGCAGTACTTC. It translates to CAISESGQYYEQYF.

This clonotype was detected a few times. CDR3 residues: CSARVAGTGGMSSYEQYF. CDR3 nucleotide sequence: TGCAGTGCTAGAGTAGCCGGGACAGGGGGGATGAGCTCCTACGAGCAGTACTTC. This chain joins TRBV20-1 and TRBJ2-7; 11 bases are shared with TRBD1. Germline trimming cut 1 base from V and 0 bases from J; bases unmatched to any gene: 11. From germline, CDR1 is DFQATT and CDR2 SNEGSKA (reference sequence). The length of the CDR3 is 18 residues.

This clonotype occurred many times. The V gene is TRBV4-1, the J gene TRBJ2-7; 13 nucleotides line up with TRBD2. The CDR3 is 19 amino acids. The germline gives CDR1 MGHRA, CDR2 YSYEKL. V shed 0 bases and J 5 bases; nucleotides not matched to a gene: 13. The CDR3, as DNA: TGCGCCAGCAGCCAAGATGGTACTAGCGGGAGGGCCGGTACTAACGAGCAGTACTTC. Amino acid sequence: CASSQDGTSGRAGTNEQYF.

The chain links TRBV29-1 to TRBJ2-7; 8 nucleotides agree with TRBD2. Trimming removed 6 bases from V and 0 bases from J; junction bases left unmatched: 7. Germline V lookup: CDR1 SQVTM, CDR2 ANQGSEA. The CDR3 has 14 residues. CDR3 loop: CSVGLVWSSYEQYF. In DNA, the CDR3 is TGCAGCGTGGGACTAGTTTGGAGCTCCTACGAGCAGTACTTC.

Many counts were recorded for this clonotype. J is TRBJ1-5 and V is TRBV6-1; the D gene is possibly TRBD1 (5 bases). Germline assignment: CDR1 MNHNS and CDR2 SASEGT. The V end lost 5 bases, the J end lost 2 bases, and 16 bases lay between the germline ends. The length of the CDR3 is 16 residues. The chain's CDR3 is CASSQPVGRGNQPQHF. As DNA, the CDR3 is TGTGCCAGCAGTCAGCCCGTGGGACGTGGCAATCAGCCCCAGCATTTT.

This clonotype was detected many times. The genes are TRBV10-2 and TRBJ2-7, with 10 bases matching TRBD2. The germline V gene has CDR1 WSHSY and CDR2 SAAADI. The CDR3 extends over 13 amino acids. J gave up 4 bases and V 7 bases, and 4 bases lay outside the gene matches. The CDR3 coding sequence is TGCGCCAGCACAGCGGGAGGGTTATACGAGCAGTACTTC. Protein sequence: CASTAGGLYEQYF.

This clonotype was detected many times. The gene calls are TRBV10-2 and TRBJ2-2, with D maybe TRBD2 (5 bases). Germline CDR1 and CDR2: WSHSY and SAAADI. V was trimmed by 6 bases and J by 4 bases, leaving 12 bases between them. This CDR3 contains 14 residues. CDR3 nucleotide sequence: TGCGCCAGCAGGAGGGATCCGACCACCGGGGAGCTGTTTTTT. This gives the protein CASRRDPTTGELFF.

This clonotype was picked up many times. The V call is TRBV24-1, the J call TRBJ2-2; 9 bases are shared with TRBD1. CDR3 size: 17 residues. The trim removed 2 bases at V and 4 bases at J, leaving 7 bases unmatched. Germline assignment: CDR1 KGHDR and CDR2 SFDVKD. CDR3 coding DNA: TGTGCCACCAGTGATTCCAGACAGGGGGTCGTCACCGGGGAGCTGTTTTTT. Translation gives CATSDSRQGVVTGELFF.

There are many counts of this clonotype. The rearrangement links TRBV20-1 to TRBJ2-7, with D uncertain. CDR1 is DFQATT, CDR2 SNEGSKA, per germline (reference sequence). The CDR3 is 14 amino acids. The V and J ends lost 0 bases and 5 bases respectively, with 14 bases between them. This chain's CDR3 is CSARDQVLPNEQYF. The CDR3 DNA reads as TGCAGTGCTAGAGATCAAGTACTCCCTAACGAGCAGTACTTC.

The rearrangement links TRBV9 to TRBJ2-1; 10 nucleotides line up with TRBD2. This CDR3 is built from 14 residues. V trimming: 8 bases; J trimming: 4 bases; junction bases outside the gene matches: 6. Germline loops: CDR1 SGDLS, CDR2 YYNGEE. CDR3 protein: CASSRLAGYNEQFF. As DNA, the CDR3 is TGTGCCAGTTCAAGACTAGCGGGTTACAATGAGCAGTTCTTC.

This clonotype has ten or more counts. The chain recombines TRBV3-1 with TRBJ2-1, with 10 bases lining up with TRBD2. CDR1 is LGHDT, CDR2 YNNKEL, per germline (reference sequence). J lost 4 bases, V lost 6 bases, and 9 bases had no gene match. CDR3 length: 16 amino acids. The CDR3, as DNA: TGTGCCAGCAGGCTAGCGGGAGCGGGGTCTTACAATGAGCAGTTCTTC. Residues: CASRLAGAGSYNEQFF.